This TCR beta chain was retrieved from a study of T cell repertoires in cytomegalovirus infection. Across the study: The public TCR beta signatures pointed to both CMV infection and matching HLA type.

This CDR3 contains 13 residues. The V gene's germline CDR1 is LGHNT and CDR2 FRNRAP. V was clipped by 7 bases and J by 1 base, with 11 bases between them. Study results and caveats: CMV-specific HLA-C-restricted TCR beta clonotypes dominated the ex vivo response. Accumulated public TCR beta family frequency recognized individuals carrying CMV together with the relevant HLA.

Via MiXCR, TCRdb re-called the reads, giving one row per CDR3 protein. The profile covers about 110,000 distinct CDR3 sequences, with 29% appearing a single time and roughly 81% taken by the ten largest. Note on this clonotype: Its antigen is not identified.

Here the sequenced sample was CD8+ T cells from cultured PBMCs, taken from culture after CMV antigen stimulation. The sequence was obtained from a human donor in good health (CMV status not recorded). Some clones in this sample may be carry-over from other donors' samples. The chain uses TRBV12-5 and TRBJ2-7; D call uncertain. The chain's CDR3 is CASASDGSYEQYF. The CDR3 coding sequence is TGTGCTAGTGCCTCGGACGGATCCTACGAGCAGTACTTC.